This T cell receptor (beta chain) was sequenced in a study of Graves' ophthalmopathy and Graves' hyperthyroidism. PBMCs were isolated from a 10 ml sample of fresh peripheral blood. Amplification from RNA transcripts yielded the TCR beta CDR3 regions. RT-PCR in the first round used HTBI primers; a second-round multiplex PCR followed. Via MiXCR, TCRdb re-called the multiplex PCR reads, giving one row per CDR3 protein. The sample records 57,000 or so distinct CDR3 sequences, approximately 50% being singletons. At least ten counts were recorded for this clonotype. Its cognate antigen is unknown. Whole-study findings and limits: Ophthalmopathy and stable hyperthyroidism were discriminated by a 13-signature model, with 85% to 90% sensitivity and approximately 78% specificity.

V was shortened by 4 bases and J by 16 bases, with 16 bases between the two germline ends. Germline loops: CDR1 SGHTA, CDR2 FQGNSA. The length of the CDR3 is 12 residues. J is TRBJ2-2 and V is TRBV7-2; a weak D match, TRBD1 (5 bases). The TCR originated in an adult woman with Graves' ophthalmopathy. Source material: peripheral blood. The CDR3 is CASSSALSQGFF. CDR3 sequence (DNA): TGTGCCAGCAGCTCTGCCCTCTCTCAGGGGTTTTTT.